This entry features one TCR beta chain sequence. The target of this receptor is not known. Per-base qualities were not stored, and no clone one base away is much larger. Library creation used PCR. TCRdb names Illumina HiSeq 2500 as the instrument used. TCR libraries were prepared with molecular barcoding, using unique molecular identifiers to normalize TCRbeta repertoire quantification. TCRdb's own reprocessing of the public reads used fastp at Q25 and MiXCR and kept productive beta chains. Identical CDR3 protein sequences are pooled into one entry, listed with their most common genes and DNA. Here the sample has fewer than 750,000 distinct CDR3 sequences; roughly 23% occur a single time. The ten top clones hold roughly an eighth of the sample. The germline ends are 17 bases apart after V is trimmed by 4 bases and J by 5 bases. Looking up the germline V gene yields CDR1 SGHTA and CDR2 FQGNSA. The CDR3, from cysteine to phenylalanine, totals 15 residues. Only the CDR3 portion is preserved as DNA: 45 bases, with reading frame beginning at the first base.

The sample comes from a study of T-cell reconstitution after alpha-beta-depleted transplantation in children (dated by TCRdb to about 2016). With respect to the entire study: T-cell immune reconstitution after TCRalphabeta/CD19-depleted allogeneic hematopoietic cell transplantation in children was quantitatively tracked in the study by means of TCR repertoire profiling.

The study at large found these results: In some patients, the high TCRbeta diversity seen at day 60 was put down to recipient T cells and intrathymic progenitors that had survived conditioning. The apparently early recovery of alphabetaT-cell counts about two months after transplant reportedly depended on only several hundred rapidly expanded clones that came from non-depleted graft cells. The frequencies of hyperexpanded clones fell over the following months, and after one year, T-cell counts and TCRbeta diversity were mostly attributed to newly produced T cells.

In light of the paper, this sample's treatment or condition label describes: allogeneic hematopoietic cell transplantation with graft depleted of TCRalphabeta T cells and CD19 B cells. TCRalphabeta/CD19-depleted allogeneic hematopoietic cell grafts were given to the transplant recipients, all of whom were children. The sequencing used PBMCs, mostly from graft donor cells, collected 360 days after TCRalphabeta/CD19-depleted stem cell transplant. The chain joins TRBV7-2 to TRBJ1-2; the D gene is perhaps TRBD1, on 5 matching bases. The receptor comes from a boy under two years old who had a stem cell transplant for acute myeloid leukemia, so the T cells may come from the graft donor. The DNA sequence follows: TGTGCCAGCAGCTCGTTTTCCCAGGGACCGTATGGCTACACCTTC. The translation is CASSSFSQGPYGYTF. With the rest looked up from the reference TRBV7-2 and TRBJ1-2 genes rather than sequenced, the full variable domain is GAGVSQSPSNKVTEKGKDVELRCDPISGHTALYWYRQSLGQGLEFLIYFQGNSAPDKSGLPSDRFSAERTGGSVSTLTIQRTQQEDSAVYLCASSSFSQGPYGYTFGSGTRLTVV.